The sequence of this T cell receptor beta chain was determined in a study of blood T cell repertoires in COVID-19. Study at large: From the United States, Italy and Spain came samples of acute and convalescent COVID-19. PBMCs, B-cell-depleted T cells, or T cells provided the cDNA or gDNA that made up the material.

In the authors' methods: Reference gene primer amplification yielded estimated nucleated cell counts. The data were produced by immunoSEQ multiplex PCR, yet TCRdb's version contains in-frame clones alone and is incomplete. V, J and clone size derive from that table, while D and trimming were established from the DNA sequence. Of 140,000 or so clones detected, about 87% appear once; the ten largest clones hold more than 9.5%. In germline, CDR1 is SEHNR, CDR2 FQNEAQ (reference sequence). The CDR3 is 14 amino acids. Trimming stripped 5 bases from V and 0 bases from J, with 10 bases between. This receptor was obtained from an elderly woman with acute or convalescent COVID-19. The sample consisted of peripheral blood. The chain links TRBV7-9 to TRBJ1-2; the D is unclear. The CDR3 DNA sequence: TGTGCCAGCAGCACGCGGCCTACTAACTATGGCTACACCTTC. Protein sequence: CASSTRPTNYGYTF.